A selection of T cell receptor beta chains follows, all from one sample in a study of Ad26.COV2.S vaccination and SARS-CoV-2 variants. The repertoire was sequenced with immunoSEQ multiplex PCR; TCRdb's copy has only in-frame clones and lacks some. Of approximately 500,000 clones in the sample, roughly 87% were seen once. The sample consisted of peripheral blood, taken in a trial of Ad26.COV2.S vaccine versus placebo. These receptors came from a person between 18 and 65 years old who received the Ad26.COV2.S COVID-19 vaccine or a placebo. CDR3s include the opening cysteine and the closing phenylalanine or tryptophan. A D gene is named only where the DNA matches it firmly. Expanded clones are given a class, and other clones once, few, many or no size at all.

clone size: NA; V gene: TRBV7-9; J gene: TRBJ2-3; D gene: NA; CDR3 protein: CASSLGSGERTDTQYF; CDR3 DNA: TGTGCCAGCAGCTTAGGCTCGGGGGAGAGGACAGATACGCAGTATTTT
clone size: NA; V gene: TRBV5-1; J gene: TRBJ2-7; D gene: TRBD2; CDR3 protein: CASSLTSGLAYEQYF; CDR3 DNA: TGCGCCAGCAGCTTGACTAGCGGGTTGGCCTACGAGCAGTACTTC
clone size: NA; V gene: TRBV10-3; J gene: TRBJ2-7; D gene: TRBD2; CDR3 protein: CAIREAGLDYEQYF; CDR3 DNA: TGTGCCATCAGGGAAGCGGGACTGGACTACGAGCAGTACTTC
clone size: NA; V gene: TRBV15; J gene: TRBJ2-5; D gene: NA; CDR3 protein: CATSRDESLGETQYF; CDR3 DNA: TGTGCCACCAGCAGAGATGAGAGTCTCGGCGAGACCCAGTACTTC
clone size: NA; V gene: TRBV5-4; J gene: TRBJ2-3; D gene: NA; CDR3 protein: CASSAGTSPTDTQYF; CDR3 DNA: TGTGCCAGCAGTGCAGGGACGTCCCCGACAGATACGCAGTATTTT
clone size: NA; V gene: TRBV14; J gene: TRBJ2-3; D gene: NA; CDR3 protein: CASSPRSRTDTQYF; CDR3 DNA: TGTGCCAGCAGCCCGAGGTCCCGCACAGATACGCAGTATTTT
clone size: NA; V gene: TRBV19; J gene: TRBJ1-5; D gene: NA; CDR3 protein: CATADRFRDQPQHF; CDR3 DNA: TGTGCCACAGCGGACAGATTTAGGGATCAGCCCCAGCATTTT
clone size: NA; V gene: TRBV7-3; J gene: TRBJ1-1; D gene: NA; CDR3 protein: CASSLGWLATEAFF; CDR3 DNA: TGTGCCAGCAGCTTAGGCTGGTTGGCCACTGAAGCTTTCTTT
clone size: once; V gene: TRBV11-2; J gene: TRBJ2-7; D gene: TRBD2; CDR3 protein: CASSLLPGLAVYEQYF; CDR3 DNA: TGTGCCAGCAGCTTATTACCGGGACTAGCGGTATACGAGCAGTACTTC
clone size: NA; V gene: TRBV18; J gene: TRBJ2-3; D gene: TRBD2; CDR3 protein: CASSPITSALKDTQYF; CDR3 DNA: TGTGCCAGCTCACCCATAACTAGCGCCCTAAAAGATACGCAGTATTTT
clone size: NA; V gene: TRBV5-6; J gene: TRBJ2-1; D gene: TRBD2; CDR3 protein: CASSSVAGEGLFF; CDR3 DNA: TGTGCCAGCAGCAGCGTAGCGGGAGAGGGGCTGTTCTTC
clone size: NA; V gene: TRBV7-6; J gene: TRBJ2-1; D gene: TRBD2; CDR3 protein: CASSLGTGLGDNEQFF; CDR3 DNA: TGTGCCAGCAGCTTAGGAACCGGACTAGGAGACAATGAGCAGTTCTTC
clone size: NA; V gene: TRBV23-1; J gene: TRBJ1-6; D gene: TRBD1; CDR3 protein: CASQAGTGEVSPLHF; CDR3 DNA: TGCGCCAGCCAAGCAGGGACAGGGGAGGTTTCACCCCTCCACTTT
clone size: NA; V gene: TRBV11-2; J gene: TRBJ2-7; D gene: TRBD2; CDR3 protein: CASSRTGTGLAGTYEQYF; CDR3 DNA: TGTGCCAGCAGCCGAACGGGGACAGGACTAGCGGGGACCTACGAGCAGTACTTC
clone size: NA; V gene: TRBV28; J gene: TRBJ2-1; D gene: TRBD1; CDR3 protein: CASSPGQVLEQFF; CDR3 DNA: TGTGCCAGCAGTCCCGGACAGGTACTCGAGCAGTTCTTC
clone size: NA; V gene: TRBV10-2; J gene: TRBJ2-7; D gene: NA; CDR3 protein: CASRGVPNFYEQYF; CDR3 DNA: TGCGCCAGCAGGGGGGTACCAAACTTCTACGAGCAGTACTTC
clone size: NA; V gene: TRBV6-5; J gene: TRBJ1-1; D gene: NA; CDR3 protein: CASHTGPDTEAFF; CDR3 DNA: TGTGCCAGCCACACGGGGCCTGACACTGAAGCTTTCTTT
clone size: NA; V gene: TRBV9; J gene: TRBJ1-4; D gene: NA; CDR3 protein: CASSPSGTNEKLFF; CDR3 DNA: TGTGCCAGCAGCCCCAGTGGCACTAATGAAAAACTGTTTTTT
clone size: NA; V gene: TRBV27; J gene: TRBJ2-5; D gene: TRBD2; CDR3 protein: CASSLGIAGGQETQYF; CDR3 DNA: TGTGCCAGCAGTTTAGGGATAGCGGGGGGGCAAGAGACCCAGTACTTC
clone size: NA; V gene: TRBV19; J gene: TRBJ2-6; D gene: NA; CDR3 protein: CASSIGGRRSGANVLTF; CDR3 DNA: TGTGCCAGTAGTATAGGGGGACGGAGGTCTGGGGCCAACGTCCTGACTTTC
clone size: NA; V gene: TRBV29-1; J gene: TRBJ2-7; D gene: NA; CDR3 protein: CSVAGAEQYF; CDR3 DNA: TGCAGCGTCGCGGGTGCCGAGCAGTACTTC
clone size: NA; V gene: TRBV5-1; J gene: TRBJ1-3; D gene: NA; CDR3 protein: CASSLDPDSGNTIYF; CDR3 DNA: TGCGCCAGCAGCTTGGATCCCGACTCTGGAAACACCATATATTTT
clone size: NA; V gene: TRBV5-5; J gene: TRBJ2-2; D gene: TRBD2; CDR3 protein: CASSWGLAANTGELFF; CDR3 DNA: TGTGCCAGCAGCTGGGGACTAGCGGCCAACACCGGGGAGCTGTTTTTT
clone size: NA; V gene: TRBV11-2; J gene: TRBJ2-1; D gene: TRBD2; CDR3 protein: CASSLGTSGSWEQFF; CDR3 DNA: TGTGCCAGCAGCTTAGGGACTAGCGGGAGTTGGGAGCAGTTCTTC
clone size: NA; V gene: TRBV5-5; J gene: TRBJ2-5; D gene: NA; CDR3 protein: CASSLNSPQGETQYF; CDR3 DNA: TGTGCCAGCAGCTTGAATTCACCCCAGGGAGAGACCCAGTACTTC
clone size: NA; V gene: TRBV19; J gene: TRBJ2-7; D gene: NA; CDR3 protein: CASSLQLPYEQYF; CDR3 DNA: TGTGCCAGTAGTTTACAGCTACCCTACGAGCAGTACTTC
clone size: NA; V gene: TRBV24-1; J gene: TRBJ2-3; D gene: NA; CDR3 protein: CATSDRRSETTDTQYF; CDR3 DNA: TGTGCCACCAGTGACCGACGTTCCGAAACCACAGATACGCAGTATTTT
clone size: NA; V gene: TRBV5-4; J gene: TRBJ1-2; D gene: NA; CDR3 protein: CASSPVRRGIAGYTF; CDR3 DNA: TGTGCCAGCAGCCCTGTCCGGCGGGGAATAGCTGGCTACACCTTC
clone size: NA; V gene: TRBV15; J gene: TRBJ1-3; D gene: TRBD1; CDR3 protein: CATSINRGALGNTIYF; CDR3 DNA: TGTGCCACCAGCATAAACAGGGGCGCGCTTGGAAACACCATATATTTT
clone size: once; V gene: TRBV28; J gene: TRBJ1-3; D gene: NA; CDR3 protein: CASSNWGPSGNTIYF; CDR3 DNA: TGTGCCAGCAGTAATTGGGGCCCCTCAGGGAACACCATATATTTT
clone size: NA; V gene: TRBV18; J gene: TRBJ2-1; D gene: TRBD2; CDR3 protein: CASSPTSGKDEQFF; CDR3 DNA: TGTGCCAGCTCGCCGACTAGCGGGAAAGATGAGCAGTTCTTC
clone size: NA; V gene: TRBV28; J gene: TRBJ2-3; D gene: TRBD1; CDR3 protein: CASSAGQGAQADTQYF; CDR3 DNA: TGTGCCAGCAGTGCTGGACAGGGGGCACAAGCAGATACGCAGTATTTT
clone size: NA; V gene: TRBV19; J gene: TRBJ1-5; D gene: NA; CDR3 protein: CASKDYSNQPQHF; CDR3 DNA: TGTGCCAGTAAGGATTATAGCAATCAGCCCCAGCATTTT
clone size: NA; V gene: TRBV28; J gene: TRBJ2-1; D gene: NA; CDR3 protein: CASSARQVMDEQFF; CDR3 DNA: TGTGCCAGCAGTGCACGACAGGTTATGGATGAGCAGTTCTTC
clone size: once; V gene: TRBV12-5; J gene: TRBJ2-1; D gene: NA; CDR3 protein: CASGWDINEQFF; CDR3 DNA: TGTGCTAGTGGCTGGGACATTAATGAGCAGTTCTTC
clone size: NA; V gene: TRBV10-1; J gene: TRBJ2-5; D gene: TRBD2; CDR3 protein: CAGVRTSGRPETQYF; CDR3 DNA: TGCGCCGGGGTACGGACTAGCGGGAGGCCTGAGACCCAGTACTTC
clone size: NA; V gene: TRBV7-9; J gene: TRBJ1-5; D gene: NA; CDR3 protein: CASSRDNQPQHF; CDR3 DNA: TGTGCCAGCAGCCGAGACAATCAGCCCCAGCATTTT
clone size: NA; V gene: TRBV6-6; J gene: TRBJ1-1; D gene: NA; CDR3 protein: CASTPDRDTEAFF; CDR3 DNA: TGTGCCAGCACCCCGGACCGAGACACTGAAGCTTTCTTT
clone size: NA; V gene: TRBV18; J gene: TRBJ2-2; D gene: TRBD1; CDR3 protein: CASSPSGQGAGELFF; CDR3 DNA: TGTGCCAGCTCACCCTCGGGACAGGGAGCCGGGGAGCTGTTTTTT
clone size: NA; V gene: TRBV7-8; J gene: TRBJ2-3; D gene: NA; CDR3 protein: CASSGGRLSTDTQYF; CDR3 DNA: TGTGCCAGCAGCGGGGGGCGGCTTAGCACAGATACGCAGTATTTT
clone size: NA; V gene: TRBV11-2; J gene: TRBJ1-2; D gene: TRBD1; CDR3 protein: CASRPTTGTANYGYTF; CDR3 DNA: TGTGCCAGCAGACCTACTACCGGGACAGCTAACTATGGCTACACCTTC
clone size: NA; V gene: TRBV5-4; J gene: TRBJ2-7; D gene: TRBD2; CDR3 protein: CASSPGGSTYEQYF; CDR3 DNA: TGTGCCAGCAGCCCGGGGGGGAGCACCTACGAGCAGTACTTC
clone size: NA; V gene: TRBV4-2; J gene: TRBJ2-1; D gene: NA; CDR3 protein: CASSQEFLGRRAYNEQFF; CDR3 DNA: TGTGCCAGCAGCCAAGAGTTTCTGGGGCGGAGAGCCTACAATGAGCAGTTCTTC
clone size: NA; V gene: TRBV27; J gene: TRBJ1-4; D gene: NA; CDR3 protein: CASSKITRVTEKLFF; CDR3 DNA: TGTGCCAGCAGCAAAATAACCAGGGTTACTGAAAAACTGTTTTTT
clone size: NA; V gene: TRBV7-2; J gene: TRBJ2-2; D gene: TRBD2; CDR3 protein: CASSLALSGRNTGELFF; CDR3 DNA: TGTGCCAGCAGCTTGGCCCTTAGCGGGAGAAATACCGGGGAGCTGTTTTTT